This T cell receptor beta chain is from a study of beta chain features in type 1 diabetes. The investigators reverse transcribed all of the isolated RNA, so they sequenced expressed TCRB transcripts. About 3.57 million reads, on average, came from each naive, central memory and regulatory T cell sample. Profiled with immunoSEQ multiplex PCR; TCRdb holds only in-frame clones, not every one. The sample shows about 650,000 clones, over 10% of them seen only once. This clone was counted once. Its target is unknown. Overall study findings and caveats: Among all four CD4+ subsets, Type 1 diabetes patients had TCRB CDR3s that were moderately but significantly shorter. The similarity of naive, central memory and Treg TCRB repertoires appeared greater among patients than among healthy donors. Equally in patients and controls, shorter templates might have been favored by PCR.

Trimming stripped 4 bases from V and 4 bases from J, with 14 bases between. The CDR3 sequence is 14 residues long. CDR1 and CDR2 from the germline V gene are SGHTA and FQGNSA. Researchers reported sorting CD4+ naive, central memory, regulatory and stem cell-like memory cells via CD45RO/CCR7/CD25/CD127/CD95/CD27. The sequenced sample was naive CD4+ T cells from blood. This TCR derives from a young man with type 1 diabetes. The chain employs TRBV7-2 and TRBJ2-7; tentatively, D is TRBD1 (6 bases). The CDR3 sequence is CASSSSGTNYEQYF. The CDR3 DNA follows: TGTGCCAGCAGCTCGTCCGGGACAAATTACGAGCAGTACTTC.